This T cell receptor (beta chain) appears in the sequencing data of a study of Graves' ophthalmopathy and Graves' hyperthyroidism. About the research overall: The authors collected peripheral blood at initial diagnosis, before any treatment. General observations from the study: Blood samples also showed most expanded thyroid clonotypes exceeding 0.001 frequency. The 13-signature model separated ophthalmopathy from stable hyperthyroidism at roughly 88% sensitivity and around 77% specificity.

This clonotype was counted a few times. Its target is unknown. The authors amplified TCR beta CDR3 regions from RNA transcripts. The authors performed first-round RT-PCR with HTBI primers and then a second-round multiplex PCR. TCRdb re-analysed the multiplex PCR reads in MiXCR, keeping a single row per CDR3 protein. The profile covers 350,000 or so distinct CDR3 sequences, with 15% to 20% appearing a single time and roughly an eighth taken by the ten largest. Looked up from germline, CDR1 is SGHTA and CDR2 is FQGTGA. V shed 5 bases and J shed 4 bases, with 17 bases lying between them. The CDR3 contains 15 residues.

This receptor was identified in an adult man with Graves' ophthalmopathy. Sequencing was done on a sample of peripheral blood. This chain connects TRBV7-3 to TRBJ1-2; no reliable D call. CDR3: CASSPPRHSCYGYTF. Here the CDR3 DNA reads TGTGCCAGCAGCCCACCCAGGCACAGTTGCTATGGCTACACCTTC.